The 21 T cell receptor beta chains listed next were all sequenced from one sample in a study of blood T cell repertoires in COVID-19. The protocol was immunoSEQ multiplex PCR, while the TCRdb copy is restricted to in-frame clones and leaves out a portion. The profile shows around 250,000 clones, about 80% of them singletons. Source material: peripheral blood. The receptor source for this set is a human donor in a cohort sampled during active COVID-19.

This clone has just one count. This sample also contains other DNA sequences that code for the same CDR3. This chain uses TRBV9 with TRBJ2-2; 7 positions match TRBD2. Germline CDR1 and CDR2: SGDLS and YYNGEE. The CDR3 totals 15 residues. With V trimmed by 6 bases and J by 11 bases, 16 bases remained unmatched. This CDR3 reads CASTNTGRVGGELFF. The CDR3 bases are TGTGCCAGCACCAATACTGGGAGGGTCGGCGGAGAGCTGTTTTTT.

The chain couples TRBV14 to TRBJ2-1, with a tentative D call TRBD2 (6 bases). Deletions cut 1 base from V and 9 bases from J, with 13 bases between. CDR3 size: 14 residues. Germline values: CDR1 SGHDN, CDR2 FVKESK. The CDR3 DNA reads TGTGCCAGCAGCCAAGTTAGCGGAATGCGTGAGCAGTTCTTC. Protein: CASSQVSGMREQFF.

The gene calls are TRBV19 and TRBJ2-3; TRBD1 matches 8 bases. CDR3 length: 14 residues. V was pared by 7 bases and J by 2 bases, with 5 bases of the junction left unmatched. Germline V lookup: CDR1 LNHDA, CDR2 SQIVND (reference sequence). For the CDR3, the DNA is TGTGCCAGTACCCCGACAGGGGTCACAGATACGCAGTATTTT. Protein sequence: CASTPTGVTDTQYF. Complete variable domain (other parts from reference TRBV19 and TRBJ2-3): DGGITQSPKYLFRKEGQNVTLSCEQNLNHDAMYWYRQDPGQGLRLIYYSQIVNDFQKGDIAEGYSVSREKKESFPLTVTSAQKNPTAFYLCASTPTGVTDTQYFGPGTRLTVL.

The chain joins TRBV6-6 to TRBJ2-7, with 9 bases lining up with TRBD2. V gave up 5 bases and J gave up 5 bases; unmatched junction bases: 7. The CDR3 sequence is 14 residues long. In germline, CDR1 is MNHNY, CDR2 SVGAGI (reference sequence). The CDR3 reads CASSPSGNRHEQYF. The CDR3 DNA reads TGTGCCAGCAGTCCTAGCGGGAACCGTCACGAGCAGTACTTC.

The V and J genes are TRBV6-5 and TRBJ1-5; D unresolved. Germline CDR1 reads MNHEY; CDR2 reads SVGAGI. Trimming shortened V by 4 bases and J by 6 bases, and 16 bases separated the two germline ends. The CDR3 sequence is 15 residues long. CDR3 nucleotides: TGTGCCAGCAGTTCCGGGGATGGGGAGGTTCAGCCCCAGCATTTT. It is translated as CASSSGDGEVQPQHF.

J is TRBJ1-1 and V is TRBV6-2 or TRBV6-3; D is unclear. V shed 4 bases and J shed 4 bases, with 13 bases lying between them. The CDR3 has 14 residues. Germline CDR1 MNHEY, CDR2 SVGEGT. The CDR3 sequence: CASSWPGFGTEAFF. CDR3 nucleotide sequence: TGTGCCAGCAGTTGGCCGGGATTTGGCACTGAAGCTTTCTTT.

The genes are TRBV29-1 and TRBJ1-3; 9 nucleotides match TRBD1. CDR3 length: 16 amino acids. The V gene's germline CDR1 is SQVTM and CDR2 ANQGSEA. The J segment lost 4 bases and the V segment lost 3 bases, leaving 10 bases of the junction unmatched. The CDR3 region has the DNA TGCAGCGTTGAGGGGGCCGGGACAGGGCTAGGAAACACCATATATTTT. Amino acid sequence: CSVEGAGTGLGNTIYF.

The chain couples TRBV12-5 to TRBJ2-7; 10 nucleotides agree with TRBD1. This CDR3 is 15 amino acids long. Germline V gene data show CDR1 as LGHNT and CDR2 as FRNRAP. The V gene end was trimmed by 4 bases and the J gene end by 2 bases; junction bases not matched to a gene: 5. This CDR3 reads CASGSRTGGAYEQYF. The CDR3 nucleotides are TGTGCTAGTGGTTCACGGACAGGGGGGGCCTACGAGCAGTACTTC.

The chain joins TRBV9 to TRBJ2-5; 8 bases map to TRBD2. V lost 7 bases, J lost 7 bases, and 15 bases stayed unmatched. This CDR3 contains 15 residues. Germline V CDR1 and CDR2: SGDLS, YYNGEE. CDR3 nucleotides: TGTGCCAGCGACGAAGCGGGAGACCCCCAGCGGACCCAGTACTTC. This gives the protein CASDEAGDPQRTQYF.

This chain connects TRBV7-9 to TRBJ2-2; D is possibly TRBD1 (6 bases). The germline V and J ends were trimmed by 1 base and 7 bases, with 10 bases remaining between them. In germline, CDR1 is SEHNR, CDR2 FQNEAQ (reference sequence). This CDR3 comprises 14 residues. CDR3 coding DNA: TGTGCCAGCAGCTTAGACAGGGCCGACGGGGAGCTGTTTTTT. Translating gives CASSLDRADGELFF.

This clone was detected many times. The chain joins TRBV6-2 or TRBV6-3 to TRBJ2-6, with D possibly being TRBD1 (7 bases). Trimming removed 2 bases at V and 4 bases at J, with 12 bases between. Germline CDR1 reads MNHEY; CDR2 reads SVGEGT. The CDR3 consists of 16 residues. The CDR3 loop reads CASSYGGTDGANVLTF. DNA of the CDR3: TGTGCCAGCAGTTACGGAGGGACAGACGGGGCCAACGTCCTGACTTTC.

V usage is TRBV7-8 and J usage is TRBJ1-6; 7 bases align to TRBD1. The CDR3 spans 15 residues. V lost 5 bases to trimming and J lost 6 bases; unmatched junction nucleotides: 7. Germline CDR1 reads SGHVS; CDR2 reads FQNEAQ. CDR3 sequence: CASSLRQGGNSPLHF. The CDR3 DNA reads as TGTGCCAGCAGCCTCAGACAGGGTGGTAATTCACCCCTCCACTTT.

The V call is TRBV7-9, the J call TRBJ1-5; D possibly corresponds to TRBD1 (5 bases). This CDR3 comprises 16 residues. Trimming stripped 5 bases from V and 0 bases from J, with 14 bases between. Germline V gene data show CDR1 as SEHNR and CDR2 as FQNEAQ (reference sequence). CDR3 sequence reads: CASSPRQTYSNQPQHF. CDR3 sequence (DNA): TGTGCCAGCAGCCCAAGACAGACATATAGCAATCAGCCCCAGCATTTT.

In DNA form, the CDR3 reads TGTGCCAGCAGCAGTCTAGGAGGGAGGGAGACCCAGTACTTC. This encodes CASSSLGGRETQYF. This chain joins TRBV5-5 and TRBJ2-5; the D gene is possibly TRBD2 (6 bases). Germline CDR1 reads SGHKS; CDR2 reads YYEKEE (reference sequence). The CDR3 consists of 14 residues. V lost 4 bases to trimming and J lost 5 bases, with 15 bases between them. The full variable domain, with the rest looked up from reference TRBV5-5 and TRBJ2-5, is DAGVTQSPTHLIKTRGQQVTLRCSPISGHKSVSWYQQVLGQGPQFIFQYYEKEERGRGNFPDRFSARQFPNYSSELNVNALLLGDSALYLCASSSLGGRETQYFGPGTRLLVL.

A single count supports this clone. V usage is TRBV7-9 and J usage is TRBJ2-5; TRBD2 matches 12 bases. The J segment lost 5 bases and the V segment lost 4 bases, leaving 5 bases of the junction unmatched. The CDR3 is 15 amino acids. Germline values: CDR1 SEHNR, CDR2 FQNEAQ (reference sequence). This CDR3 is CASSSGTSGWETQYF. In nucleotides, the CDR3 is TGTGCCAGCAGCTCTGGGACTAGCGGGTGGGAGACCCAGTACTTC.

This clone was seen a few times. The CDR3 coding sequence is TGTGCCAGTAGCGAACAGGGGCCCTTGAGCAATCAGCCCCAGCATTTT. This translates into CASSEQGPLSNQPQHF. The gene calls are TRBV19 and TRBJ1-5; 7 bases map to TRBD1. V trimming: 6 bases; J trimming: 1 base; junction bases outside the gene matches: 9. The germline CDR1 and CDR2 sequences are LNHDA and SQIVND (reference sequence). This CDR3 has 16 residues.

This chain links TRBV3-1 (or the pseudogene TRBV3-2) with TRBJ2-3; 9 bases fit TRBD2. With V trimmed by 5 bases and J by 3 bases, 12 bases remained unmatched. The V gene's germline CDR1 is LGHDT and CDR2 YNNKEL (reference sequence). The CDR3 extends over 17 amino acids. This CDR3 is CASSKSGGLGVTDTQYF. The CDR3 DNA is TGTGCCAGCAGCAAAAGCGGGGGGTTGGGTGTGACAGATACGCAGTATTTT.

The chain recombines TRBV11-2 with TRBJ2-7; D is possibly TRBD1 (5 bases). V shed 5 bases and J shed 4 bases, with 24 bases lying between them. Germline-derived CDR1 and CDR2 are SGHAT and FQNNGV. There are 17 residues in the CDR3. CDR3 coding DNA: TGTGCCAGCAGCCTCCGAGATAAAGGCAGGGCTAGATACGAGCAGTACTTC. Residues: CASSLRDKGRARYEQYF.

The chain uses TRBV7-2 and TRBJ2-7; 9 bases agree with TRBD1. Germline V CDR1 and CDR2: SGHTA, FQGNSA. The CDR3 is made up of 15 amino acids. The V and J ends lost 7 bases and 4 bases, in that order; junction bases with no gene match: 11. In DNA, the CDR3 is TGTGCCAGCACCCTTCCACAGGGGGCCCAATACGAGCAGTACTTC. This codes for CASTLPQGAQYEQYF.

The genes are TRBV7-8 and TRBJ2-3, with D possibly matching TRBD2 (7 bases). The V and J ends lost 5 bases and 3 bases respectively, with 15 bases between them. Germline loops: CDR1 SGHVS, CDR2 FQNEAQ. The CDR3 runs 15 residues. For the CDR3, the DNA is TGTGCCAGCAGCCACTGGCGGGGGCAGACAGATACGCAGTATTTT. This gives the protein CASSHWRGQTDTQYF.

This chain joins TRBV28 and TRBJ1-2, with D tentatively TRBD1 (6 bases). CDR3 length: 13 amino acids. Germline CDR1 is MDHEN and CDR2 is SYDVKM. V dropped 2 bases and J dropped 7 bases, with 11 bases sitting between them. DNA for the CDR3: TGTGCCAGCAGTTTAATCTCAGGGGTTGGCTACACCTTC. This encodes CASSLISGVGYTF.